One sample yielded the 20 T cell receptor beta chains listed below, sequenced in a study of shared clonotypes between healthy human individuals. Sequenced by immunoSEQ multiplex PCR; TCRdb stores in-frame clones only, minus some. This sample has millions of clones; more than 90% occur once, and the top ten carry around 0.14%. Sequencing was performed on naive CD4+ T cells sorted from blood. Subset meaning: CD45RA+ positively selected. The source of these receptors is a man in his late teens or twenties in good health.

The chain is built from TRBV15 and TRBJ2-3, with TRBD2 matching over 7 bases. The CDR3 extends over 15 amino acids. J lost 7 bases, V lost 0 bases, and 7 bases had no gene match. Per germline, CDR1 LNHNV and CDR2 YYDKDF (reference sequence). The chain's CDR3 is CATSRDWGEGNTQYF. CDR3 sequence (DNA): TGTGCCACCAGCAGAGATTGGGGGGAGGGTAATACGCAGTATTTT.

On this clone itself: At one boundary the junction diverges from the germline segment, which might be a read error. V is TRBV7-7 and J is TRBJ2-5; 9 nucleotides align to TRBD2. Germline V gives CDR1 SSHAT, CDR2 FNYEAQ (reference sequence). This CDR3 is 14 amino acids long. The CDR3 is CASSPGTSHETQYF. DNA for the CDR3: TGTGCTAGCAGCCCCGGGACTAGCCACGAGACCCAGTACTTC. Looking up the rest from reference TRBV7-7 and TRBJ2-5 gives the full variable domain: GAGVSQSPRYKVTKRGQDVTLRCDPISSHATLYWYQQALGQGPEFLTYFNYEAQPDKSGLPSDRFSAERPEGSISTLTIQRTEQRDSAMYRCASSPGTSHETQYFGPGTRLLVL.

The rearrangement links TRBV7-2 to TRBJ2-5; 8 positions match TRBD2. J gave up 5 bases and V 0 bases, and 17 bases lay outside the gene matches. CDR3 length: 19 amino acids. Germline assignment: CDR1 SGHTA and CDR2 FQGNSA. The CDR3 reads CASSLAWGGGPTEQETQYF. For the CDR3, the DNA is TGTGCCAGCAGCTTAGCGTGGGGCGGGGGGCCGACGGAGCAGGAGACCCAGTACTTC.

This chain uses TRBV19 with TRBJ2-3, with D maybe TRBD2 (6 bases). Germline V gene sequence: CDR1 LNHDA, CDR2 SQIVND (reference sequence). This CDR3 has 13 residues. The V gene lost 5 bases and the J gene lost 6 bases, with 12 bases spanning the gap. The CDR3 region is CASSPGTGDTQYF. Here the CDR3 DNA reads TGTGCCAGTAGTCCCGGGACTGGGGATACGCAGTATTTT. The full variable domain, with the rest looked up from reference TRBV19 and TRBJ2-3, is DGGITQSPKYLFRKEGQNVTLSCEQNLNHDAMYWYRQDPGQGLRLIYYSQIVNDFQKGDIAEGYSVSREKKESFPLTVTSAQKNPTAFYLCASSPGTGDTQYFGPGTRLTVL.

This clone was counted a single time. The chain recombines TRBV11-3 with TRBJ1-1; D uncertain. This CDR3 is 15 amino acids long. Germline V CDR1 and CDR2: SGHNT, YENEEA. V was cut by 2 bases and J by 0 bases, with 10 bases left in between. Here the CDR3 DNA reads TGTGCCAGCAGCTTATCGGGCGGAGTGAACACTGAAGCTTTCTTT. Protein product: CASSLSGGVNTEAFF.

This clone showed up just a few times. CDR3 amino acids: CASSQLAGASPGELFF. The CDR3 DNA sequence: TGTGCCAGCAGCCAACTAGCGGGAGCAAGTCCCGGGGAGCTGTTTTTT. The chain carries TRBV14 and TRBJ2-2, with 10 nucleotides matching TRBD2. Germline V lookup: CDR1 SGHDN, CDR2 FVKESK. This CDR3 comprises 16 residues. V lost 2 bases to trimming and J lost 6 bases; unmatched junction nucleotides: 6.

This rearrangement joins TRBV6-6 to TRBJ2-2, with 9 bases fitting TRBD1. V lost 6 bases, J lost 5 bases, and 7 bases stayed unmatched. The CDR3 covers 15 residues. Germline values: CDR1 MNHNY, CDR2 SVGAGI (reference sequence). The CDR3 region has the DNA TGTGCCAGCAGCCTCGGACAGGGGCAGACCGGGGAGCTGTTTTTT. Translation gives CASSLGQGQTGELFF.

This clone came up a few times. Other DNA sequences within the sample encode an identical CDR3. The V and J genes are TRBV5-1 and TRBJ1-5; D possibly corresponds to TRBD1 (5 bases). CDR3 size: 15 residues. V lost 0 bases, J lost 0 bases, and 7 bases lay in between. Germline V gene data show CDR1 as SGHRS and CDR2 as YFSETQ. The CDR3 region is CASSLGDGSNQPQHF. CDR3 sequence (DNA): TGCGCCAGCAGCTTGGGGGACGGTAGCAATCAGCCCCAGCATTTT. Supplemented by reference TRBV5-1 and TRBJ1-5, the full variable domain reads KAGVTQTPRYLIKTRGQQVTLSCSPISGHRSVSWYQQTPGQGLQFLFEYFSETQRNKGNFPGRFSGRQFSNSRSEMNVSTLELGDSALYLCASSLGDGSNQPQHFGDGTRLSIL.

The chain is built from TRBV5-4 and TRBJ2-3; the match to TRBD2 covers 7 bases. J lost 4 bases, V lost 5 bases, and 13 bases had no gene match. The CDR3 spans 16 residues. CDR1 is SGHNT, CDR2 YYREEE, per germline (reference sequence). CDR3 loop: CASRPGLNTHSDTQYF. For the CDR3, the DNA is TGTGCCAGCAGACCGGGACTAAACACACACTCAGATACGCAGTATTTT.

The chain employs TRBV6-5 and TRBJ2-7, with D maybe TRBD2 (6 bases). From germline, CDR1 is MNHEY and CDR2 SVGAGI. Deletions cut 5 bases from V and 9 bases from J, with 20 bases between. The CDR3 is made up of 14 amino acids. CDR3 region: CASSPSTGPEGQYF. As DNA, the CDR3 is TGTGCCAGCAGTCCCTCTACTGGGCCGGAGGGGCAGTACTTC.

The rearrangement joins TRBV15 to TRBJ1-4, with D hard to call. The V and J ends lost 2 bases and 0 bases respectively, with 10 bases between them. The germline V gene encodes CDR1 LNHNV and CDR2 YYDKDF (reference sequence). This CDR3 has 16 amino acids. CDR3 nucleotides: TGTGCCACCAGCAGACCATCCACGCCAACTAATGAAAAACTGTTTTTT. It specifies CATSRPSTPTNEKLFF.

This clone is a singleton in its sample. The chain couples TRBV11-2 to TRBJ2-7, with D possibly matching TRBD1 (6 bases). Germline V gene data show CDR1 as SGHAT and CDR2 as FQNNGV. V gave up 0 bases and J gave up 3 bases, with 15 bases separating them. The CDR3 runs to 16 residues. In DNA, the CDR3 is TGTGCCAGCAGCTTAGATCCACAGGGAACCTTCTACGAGCAGTACTTC. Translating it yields CASSLDPQGTFYEQYF. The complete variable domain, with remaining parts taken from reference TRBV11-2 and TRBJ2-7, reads EAGVAQSPRYKIIEKRQSVAFWCNPISGHATLYWYQQILGQGPKLLIQFQNNGVVDDSQLPKDRFSAERLKGVDSTLKIQPAKLEDSAVYLCASSLDPQGTFYEQYFGPGTRLTVT.

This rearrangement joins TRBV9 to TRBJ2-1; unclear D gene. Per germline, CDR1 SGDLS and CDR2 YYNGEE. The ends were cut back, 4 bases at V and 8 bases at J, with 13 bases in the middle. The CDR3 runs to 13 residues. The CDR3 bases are TGTGCCAGCAGCCCCGAGGCTGGTGATGAGCAGTTCTTC. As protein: CASSPEAGDEQFF.

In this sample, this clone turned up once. CDR3 sequence: CAVGSLPYEQYF. The DNA of the CDR3 is TGTGCGGTGGGTTCTCTTCCCTACGAGCAGTACTTC. This chain uses TRBV30 with TRBJ2-7; the D is unclear. Looked up from germline, CDR1 is GTSNPN and CDR2 is SVGIG (reference sequence). The CDR3 is 12 residues long.

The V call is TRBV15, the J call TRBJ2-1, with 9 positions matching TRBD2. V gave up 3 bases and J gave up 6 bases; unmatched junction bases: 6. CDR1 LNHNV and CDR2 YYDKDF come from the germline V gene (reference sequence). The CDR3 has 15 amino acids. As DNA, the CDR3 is TGTGCCACCAGCAGTTCGGGACTAGCTGTCAATGAGCAGTTCTTC. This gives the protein CATSSSGLAVNEQFF.

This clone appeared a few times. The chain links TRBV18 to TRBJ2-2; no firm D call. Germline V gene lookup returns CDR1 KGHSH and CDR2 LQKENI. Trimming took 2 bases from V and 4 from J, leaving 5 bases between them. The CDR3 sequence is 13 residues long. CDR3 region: CASSPMVTGELFF. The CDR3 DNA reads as TGTGCCAGCTCACCAATGGTCACCGGGGAGCTGTTTTTT.

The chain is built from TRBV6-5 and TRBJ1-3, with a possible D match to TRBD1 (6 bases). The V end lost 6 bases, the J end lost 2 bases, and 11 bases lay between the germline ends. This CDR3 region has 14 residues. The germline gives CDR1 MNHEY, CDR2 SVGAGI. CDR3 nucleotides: TGTGCCAGCAGCCCCCCAGGGGCTGGAAACACCATATATTTT. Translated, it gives CASSPPGAGNTIYF.

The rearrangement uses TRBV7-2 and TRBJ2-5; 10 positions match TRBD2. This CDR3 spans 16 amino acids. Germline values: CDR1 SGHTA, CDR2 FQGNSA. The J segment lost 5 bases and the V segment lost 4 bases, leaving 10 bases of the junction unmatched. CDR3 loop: CASSSYGGTSDETQYF. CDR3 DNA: TGTGCCAGCAGCTCCTACGGCGGGACTAGCGATGAGACCCAGTACTTC.

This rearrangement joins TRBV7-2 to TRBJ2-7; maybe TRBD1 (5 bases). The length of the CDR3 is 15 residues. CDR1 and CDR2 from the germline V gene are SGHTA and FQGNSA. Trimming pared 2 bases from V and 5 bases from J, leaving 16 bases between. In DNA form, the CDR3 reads TGTGCCAGCAGCTTACGAAGGGGCCCGGACGACGAGCAGTACTTC. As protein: CASSLRRGPDDEQYF.

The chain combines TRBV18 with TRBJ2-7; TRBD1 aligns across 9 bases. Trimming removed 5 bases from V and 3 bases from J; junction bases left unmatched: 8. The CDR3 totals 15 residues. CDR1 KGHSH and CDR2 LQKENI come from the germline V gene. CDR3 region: CASSAGTGTLYEQYF. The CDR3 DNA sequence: TGTGCCAGCTCAGCCGGGACAGGGACGCTCTACGAGCAGTACTTC.